This passage covers 10 T cell receptor beta chains from one sample sequenced in a study of T cell repertoires in cytomegalovirus infection. Each CDR3 protein gets one entry after TCRdb re-called the reads with MiXCR. The profile shows some 920,000 distinct CDR3 sequences, approximately 33% of them singletons. Antigens of these TCRs are unknown. Sequenced material: cultured CD8+ T cells from PBMCs, taken from culture after CMV antigen stimulation. Receptors originate from a human donor in good health (CMV status not recorded). Some clones in this sample may be carry-over from other donors' samples.

This clonotype was recorded a few times. The gene calls are TRBV27 and TRBJ1-1, with 7 positions matching TRBD1. There are 15 residues in the CDR3. V trimming: 8 bases; J trimming: 4 bases; junction bases outside the gene matches: 13. Germline V gives CDR1 MNHEY, CDR2 SMNVEV (reference sequence). Written as DNA, the CDR3 is TGTGCCAGCGGCAAGTATACAGGGGCAAGCACTGAAGCTTTCTTT. Amino acids: CASGKYTGASTEAFF.

V usage is TRBV18 and J usage is TRBJ2-3; no clear D. CDR3 length: 13 amino acids. CDR1 is KGHSH, CDR2 LQKENI, per germline. V shed 6 bases and J shed 2 bases, with 9 bases lying between them. CDR3 in amino acids: CASSAVATDTQYF. Here the CDR3 DNA reads TGTGCCAGCTCCGCGGTAGCCACAGATACGCAGTATTTT.

This clonotype was observed a few times. CDR3 DNA sequence: TGTGCCAGCAGTGATATGGCAGGTGCCCTCGGATCCTACAATGAGCAGTTCTTC. As protein: CASSDMAGALGSYNEQFF. This chain joins TRBV2 and TRBJ2-1, with D unresolved. CDR3 length: 18 amino acids. Germline CDR1 and CDR2: SNHLY and FYNNEI. Trimming stripped 3 bases from V and 1 base from J, with 19 bases between.

This clonotype came up many times. The chain has TRBV7-9 and TRBJ1-2; D is ambiguous. V dropped 5 bases and J dropped 2 bases, with 9 bases sitting between them. Germline V gene data show CDR1 as SEHNR and CDR2 as FQNEAQ (reference sequence). This CDR3 is built from 13 residues. CDR3 coding DNA: TGTGCCAGCAGCCCAACCCCGAACTATGGCTACACCTTC. This translates into CASSPTPNYGYTF.

The V call is TRBV15, the J call TRBJ2-1; D is unresolved. This CDR3 contains 13 residues. The V and J ends lost 0 bases and 9 bases respectively, with 9 bases between them. CDR1 LNHNV and CDR2 YYDKDF come from the germline V gene (reference sequence). CDR3 sequence reads: CATSRDEYREQFF. DNA of the CDR3: TGTGCCACCAGCAGAGATGAGTATCGTGAGCAGTTCTTC. Based on the CDR3 plus reference TRBV15 and TRBJ2-1, the full variable domain is DAMVIQNPRYQVTQFGKPVTLSCSQTLNHNVMYWYQQKSSQAPKLLFHYYDKDFNNEADTPDNFQSRRPNTSFCFLDIRSPGLGDTAMYLCATSRDEYREQFFGPGTRLTVL.

The chain recombines TRBV6-4 with TRBJ2-1; 7 bases are shared with TRBD2. J lost 8 bases, V lost 4 bases, and 14 bases had no gene match. Per germline, CDR1 MRHNA and CDR2 SNTAGT. The CDR3 runs 16 residues. The CDR3 is CASSVMTSHLRHEQFF. CDR3 nucleotide sequence: TGTGCCAGCAGTGTCATGACTAGCCATCTCCGACATGAGCAGTTCTTC.

This clonotype has ten or more counts. The chain recombines TRBV12-3 or TRBV12-4 with TRBJ2-7; unclear D gene. V dropped 4 bases and J dropped 2 bases, with 6 bases sitting between them. CDR3 length equals 12 residues. This chain's CDR3 is CASSYTAYEQYF. CDR3 nucleotide sequence: TGTGCCAGCAGTTACACTGCCTACGAGCAGTACTTC.

The gene calls are TRBV2 and TRBJ1-2; tentatively, D is TRBD1 (5 bases). Per germline, CDR1 SNHLY and CDR2 FYNNEI. CDR3 length equals 12 residues. Trimming removed 9 bases from V and 4 bases from J, with 12 bases in between. CDR3 in DNA: TGTGCCAGACCTGACAGTCTCTATGGCTACACCTTC. This encodes CARPDSLYGYTF.

This clonotype was found many times. This chain joins TRBV7-8 and TRBJ2-3; 8 bases agree with TRBD2. Germline V gene lookup returns CDR1 SGHVS and CDR2 FQNEAQ. Trimming removed 2 bases from V and 0 bases from J; junction bases left unmatched: 4. CDR3 length: 16 residues. The CDR3 sequence is CASSLISGGSTDTQYF. The CDR3 DNA reads TGTGCCAGCAGCTTAATCAGCGGGGGCAGCACAGATACGCAGTATTTT.

V usage is TRBV6-5 and J usage is TRBJ1-2; D perhaps matches TRBD1 (5 bases). In germline, CDR1 is MNHEY, CDR2 SVGAGI. CDR3 length equals 15 residues. V lost 5 bases and J 0 bases, leaving 13 bases between the germline ends. CDR3 bases: TGTGCCAGCAGTCCATGGACAAGAACTAACTATGGCTACACCTTC. Amino acids: CASSPWTRTNYGYTF.